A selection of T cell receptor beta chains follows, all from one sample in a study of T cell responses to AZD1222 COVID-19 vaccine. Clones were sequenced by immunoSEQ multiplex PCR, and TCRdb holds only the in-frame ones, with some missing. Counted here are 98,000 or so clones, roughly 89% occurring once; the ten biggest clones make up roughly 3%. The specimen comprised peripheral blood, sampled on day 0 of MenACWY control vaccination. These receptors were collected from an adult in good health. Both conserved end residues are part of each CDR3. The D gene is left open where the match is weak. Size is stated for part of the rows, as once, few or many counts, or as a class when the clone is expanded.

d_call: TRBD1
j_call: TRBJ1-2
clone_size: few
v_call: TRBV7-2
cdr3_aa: CASSFGTANLYGYTF
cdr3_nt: TGTGCCAGCAGCTTTGGGACAGCAAACCTCTATGGCTACACCTTC

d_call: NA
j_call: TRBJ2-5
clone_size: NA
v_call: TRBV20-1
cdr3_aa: CSASRTVGETQYF
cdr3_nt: TGCAGTGCTAGTAGGACCGTCGGCGAGACCCAGTACTTC

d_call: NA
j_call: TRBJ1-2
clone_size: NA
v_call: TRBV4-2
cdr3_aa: CASSQELGGAHGYTF
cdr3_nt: TGTGCCAGCAGCCAAGAATTGGGCGGGGCACATGGCTACACCTTC

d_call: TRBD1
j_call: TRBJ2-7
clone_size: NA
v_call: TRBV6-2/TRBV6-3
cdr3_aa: CASSRDRIIYEQYF
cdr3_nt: TGTGCCAGCAGCCGGGACAGGATTATCTACGAGCAGTACTTC

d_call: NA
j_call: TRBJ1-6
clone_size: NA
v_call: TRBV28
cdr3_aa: CASKGGENSPLHF
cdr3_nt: TGTGCCAGCAAGGGGGGTGAGAATTCACCCCTCCACTTT

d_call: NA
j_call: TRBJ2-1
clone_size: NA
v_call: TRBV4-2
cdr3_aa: CASSPLLGGTNNEQFF
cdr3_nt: TGTGCCAGCAGCCCGTTATTAGGGGGGACTAACAATGAGCAGTTCTTC

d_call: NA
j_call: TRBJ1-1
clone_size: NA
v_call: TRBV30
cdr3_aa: CAWSRTARSYTEAFF
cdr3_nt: TGTGCCTGGAGTAGGACGGCCAGGTCGTACACTGAAGCTTTCTTT

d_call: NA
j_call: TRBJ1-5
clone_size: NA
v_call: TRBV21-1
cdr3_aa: CASLRQDGGASNQPQHF
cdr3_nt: TGTGCCAGTCTCCGCCAGGACGGGGGTGCTAGCAATCAGCCCCAGCATTTT

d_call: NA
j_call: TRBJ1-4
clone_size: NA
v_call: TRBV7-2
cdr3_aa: CASSQMGREKLFF
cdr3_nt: TGTGCCAGCAGTCAAATGGGGCGTGAAAAACTGTTTTTT

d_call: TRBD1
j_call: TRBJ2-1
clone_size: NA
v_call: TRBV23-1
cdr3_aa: CASSQRAVQGDPSDEQFF
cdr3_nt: TGCGCCAGCAGTCAAAGGGCGGTGCAGGGGGACCCCTCGGATGAGCAGTTCTTC

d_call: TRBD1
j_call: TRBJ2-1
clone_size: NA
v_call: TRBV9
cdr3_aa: CASSVVPGGNEQFF
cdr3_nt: TGTGCCAGCAGCGTAGTCCCAGGGGGCAATGAGCAGTTCTTC

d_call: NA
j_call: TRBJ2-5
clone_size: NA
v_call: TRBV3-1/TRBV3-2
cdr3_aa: CATQSHLIETQYF
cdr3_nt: TGTGCCACGCAATCCCACCTAATAGAGACCCAGTACTTC

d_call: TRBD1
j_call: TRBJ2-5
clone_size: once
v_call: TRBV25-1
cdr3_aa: CASSEQRDRETQYF
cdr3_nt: TGTGCCAGCAGTGAACAACGGGACAGGGAGACCCAGTACTTC

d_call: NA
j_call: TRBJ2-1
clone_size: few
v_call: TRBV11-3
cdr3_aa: CASSPYGRNEQFF
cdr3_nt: TGTGCCAGCAGCCCCTACGGTAGGAATGAGCAGTTCTTC

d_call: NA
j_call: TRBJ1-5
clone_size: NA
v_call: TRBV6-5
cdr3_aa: CASSYSPGHQPQHF
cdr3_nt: TGTGCCAGCAGTTACTCGCCAGGGCATCAGCCCCAGCATTTT

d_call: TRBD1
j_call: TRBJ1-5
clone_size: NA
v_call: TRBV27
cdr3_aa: CASSPRGIKPQHF
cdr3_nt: TGTGCCAGCAGTCCCAGGGGGATTAAGCCCCAGCATTTT

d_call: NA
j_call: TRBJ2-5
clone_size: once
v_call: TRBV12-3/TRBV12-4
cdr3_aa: CASSPDRQETQYF
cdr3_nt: TGTGCCAGCAGCCCGGACAGACAAGAGACCCAGTACTTC

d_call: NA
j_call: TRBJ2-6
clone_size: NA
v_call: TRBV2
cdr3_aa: CASRGDRGANVLTF
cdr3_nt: TGTGCCAGCAGGGGAGATCGTGGGGCCAACGTCCTGACTTTT

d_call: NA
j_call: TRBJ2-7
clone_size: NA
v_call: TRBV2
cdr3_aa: CASSFRGGEQYF
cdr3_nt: TGTGCCAGCAGCTTCAGGGGAGGCGAGCAGTACTTC

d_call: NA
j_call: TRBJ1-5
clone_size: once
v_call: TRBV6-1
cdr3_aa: CASSGPGGATLQPQHF
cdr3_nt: TGTGCCAGCAGTGGTCCTGGGGGGGCAACTTTGCAGCCCCAGCATTTT

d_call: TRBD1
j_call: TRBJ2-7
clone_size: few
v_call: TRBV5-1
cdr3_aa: CASSVTGGISYEQYF
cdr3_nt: TGCGCCAGCAGCGTTACAGGGGGGATCTCCTACGAGCAGTACTTC

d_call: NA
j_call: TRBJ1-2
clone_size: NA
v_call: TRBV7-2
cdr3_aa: CASLGRGSYGYTF
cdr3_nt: TGTGCCAGCCTCGGGCGGGGGAGCTATGGCTACACCTTC

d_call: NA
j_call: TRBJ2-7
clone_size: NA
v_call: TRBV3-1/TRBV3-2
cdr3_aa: CASSQDTGLQAEQYF
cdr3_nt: TGTGCCAGCAGCCAAGACACAGGTTTGCAGGCCGAGCAGTACTTC